This record looks at one TCR beta chain sequence and its context. The data derive from a study of shared T cell receptors in the human thymus. The CDR3 runs 17 residues. The germline V gene has CDR1 SGHNT and CDR2 YYREEE (reference sequence). Trimming removed 3 bases from V and 3 bases from J; junction bases left unmatched: 9. Using immunoSEQ multiplex PCR, the repertoire was profiled, and TCRdb retains in-frame clones only, with some absent. Altogether 600,000 or so clones are present, approximately 89% being singletons, with the ten largest covering 0.0094%. These data are also associated with another study on human thymus T cells. Turning to that study: Those donating were healthy Finnish infants in corrective surgery for congenital heart defects. Thymus was obtained from resections taken during corrective heart surgery. V and J gene usage appeared biased in thymic and blood repertoires. Thymic TCR repertoires of unrelated people reportedly overlapped highly.

The V call is TRBV5-4, the J call TRBJ2-5; 12 nucleotides match TRBD2. The origin of this receptor is a boy in the first two years of life with a congenital heart defect. Sequencing was done on a sample of thymocytes. CDR3 region: CASSYTRTSGIEETQYF. CDR3 DNA sequence: TGTGCCAGCAGCTACACTCGGACTAGCGGGATAGAAGAGACCCAGTACTTC.